Each of the 26 T cell receptor beta chains below was sequenced from the same sample in a study of T cell repertoires in cytomegalovirus infection. TCRdb re-called the reads through MiXCR, storing one row per CDR3 protein. In the table there are 250,000 or so distinct CDR3 sequences, about 17% of which are singletons. The sample taken for sequencing was CD8+ T cells from PBMCs. The receptors originated from a human donor in good health (CMV status not recorded). Some clones in this sample may be carry-over from other donors' samples.

This clonotype was detected many times. The rearrangement joins TRBV10-3 to TRBJ1-1; D might be TRBD1 (5 bases). The germline gives CDR1 ENHRY, CDR2 SYGVKD. The CDR3 runs to 15 residues. V was shortened by 2 bases and J by 1 base, with 11 bases between the two germline ends. CDR3 nucleotide sequence: TGTGCCATCAGTGAGGGTGAGGGGCAGAACACTGAAGCTTTCTTT. Translated, it gives CAISEGEGQNTEAFF.

At least ten counts were recorded for this clonotype. J is TRBJ1-5 and V is TRBV7-8; no reliable D call. With 0 bases removed from V and 9 bases from J, the gap between germline ends came to 9 bases. This CDR3 contains 13 residues. The V gene's germline CDR1 is SGHVS and CDR2 FQNEAQ. The CDR3 region has the DNA TGTGCCAGCAGCTTAGCTGGACCGGTGCCCCAGCATTTT. Its protein product is CASSLAGPVPQHF.

This clonotype was observed many times. The chain carries TRBV7-8 and TRBJ2-2, with unresolved D. V was pared by 5 bases and J by 5 bases, with 18 bases between. CDR3 length: 16 amino acids. From germline, CDR1 is SGHVS and CDR2 FQNEAQ. CDR3 residues: CASSPVSRVATGELFF. CDR3 DNA: TGTGCCAGCAGCCCAGTGAGCCGGGTCGCGACCGGGGAGCTGTTTTTT.

This clonotype was recorded many times. The chain combines TRBV7-9 with TRBJ2-7; possibly TRBD1 for D (6 bases). Per the germline V gene, CDR1 is SEHNR and CDR2 is FQNEAQ (reference sequence). The CDR3 covers 14 residues. Trimming took off 5 bases at V and 3 bases at J, with 14 bases between the two ends. The CDR3 loop reads CASSTPDRGYEQYF. Here the CDR3 DNA reads TGTGCCAGCAGCACACCGGACAGAGGCTACGAGCAGTACTTC.

This clonotype has at least ten counts. This chain joins TRBV28 and TRBJ2-3; TRBD2 aligns across 15 bases. Germline trimming cut 3 bases from V and 3 bases from J; bases unmatched to any gene: 4. There are 17 residues in the CDR3. Looked up from germline, CDR1 is MDHEN and CDR2 is SYDVKM. The CDR3 nucleotides read TGTGCCAGCAGTTTCGAGGGACTAGCGGGGGGAACAGATACGCAGTATTTT. Translation: CASSFEGLAGGTDTQYF.

This clonotype was seen many times. The genes are TRBV11-2 and TRBJ2-2; D unclear. This CDR3 spans 16 amino acids. The V end lost 2 bases, the J end lost 0 bases, and 10 bases lay between the germline ends. CDR1 and CDR2 (germline): SGHAT, FQNNGV. This chain's CDR3 is CASSLTGIPNTGELFF. CDR3 coding DNA: TGTGCCAGCAGCTTAACGGGTATACCGAACACCGGGGAGCTGTTTTTT.

This clonotype came up many times. This chain links TRBV12-3 or TRBV12-4 with TRBJ1-1; D gene ambiguous. The CDR3 extends over 14 amino acids. The V and J ends lost 7 bases and 4 bases respectively, with 16 bases between them. The CDR3 region is CASTPFWGSTEAFF. The CDR3 nucleotides read TGTGCCAGCACCCCTTTCTGGGGAAGCACTGAAGCTTTCTTT.

V gene TRBV25-1 combines with J gene TRBJ2-3; the match to TRBD1 covers 9 bases. The CDR3 totals 16 residues. Looked up from germline, CDR1 is MGHDK and CDR2 is SYGVNS. J was trimmed by 7 bases and V by 3 bases; bases with no gene match: 11. The CDR3: CASSDGLDRGYNTQYF. CDR3 coding DNA: TGTGCCAGCAGTGATGGGTTGGACAGGGGCTACAATACGCAGTATTTT.

This clonotype was observed a few times. CDR3 nucleotides: TGCAGTGCTCGTCTAGCGAACACCGGGGAGCTGTTTTTT. Residues: CSARLANTGELFF. The V gene is TRBV20-1, the J gene TRBJ2-2, with D hard to call. With 5 bases removed from V and 0 bases from J, the gap between germline ends came to 7 bases. The germline V gene encodes CDR1 DFQATT and CDR2 SNEGSKA (reference sequence). This CDR3 spans 13 amino acids.

This clonotype was recorded many times. The chain combines TRBV20-1 with TRBJ1-4; D uncertain. The CDR3 totals 18 residues. CDR1 is DFQATT, CDR2 SNEGSKA, per germline (reference sequence). V gave up 0 bases and J gave up 1 base, with 18 bases separating them. The CDR3 reads CSAREWGGGRRTNEKLFF. The CDR3 bases are TGCAGTGCTAGAGAGTGGGGAGGAGGGAGGAGAACTAATGAAAAACTGTTTTTT.

This clonotype was seen only a few times. The V and J genes are TRBV28 and TRBJ1-2; TRBD1 might be the D (6 bases). Trimming removed 4 bases from V and 5 bases from J, with 11 bases in between. The CDR3 runs to 13 residues. Looked up from germline, CDR1 is MDHEN and CDR2 is SYDVKM. CDR3 in amino acids: CASSYRVPYGYTF. The CDR3, as DNA: TGTGCCAGCAGTTACAGGGTGCCTTATGGCTACACCTTC.

Only a few counts were recorded for this clonotype. CDR3 in DNA: TGTGCCAGCAGCTTATCTTCATGGGACAGGGGTATCACTGAAGCTTTCTTT. This encodes CASSLSSWDRGITEAFF. The chain uses TRBV7-3 and TRBJ1-1; 10 nucleotides align to TRBD1. This CDR3 contains 17 residues. J was trimmed by 4 bases and V by 2 bases; bases with no gene match: 10. The germline V gene encodes CDR1 SGHTA and CDR2 FQGTGA. The variable domain in full, completed from reference TRBV7-3 and TRBJ1-1, reads GAGVSQTPSNKVTEKGKYVELRCDPISGHTALYWYRQSLGQGPEFLIYFQGTGAADDSGLPNDRFFAVRPEGSVSTLKIQRTERGDSAVYLCASSLSSWDRGITEAFFGQGTRLTVV.

This chain links TRBV28 with TRBJ1-2; D gene uncertain. The germline V gene encodes CDR1 MDHEN and CDR2 SYDVKM. Trimming pared 6 bases from V and 8 bases from J, leaving 13 bases between. The CDR3 extends over 12 amino acids. The CDR3 sequence is CASSSGLIGYTF. Written as DNA, the CDR3 is TGTGCCAGCAGCTCCGGTTTGATCGGCTACACCTTC.

The rearrangement links TRBV20-1 to TRBJ1-5; D is possibly TRBD1 (5 bases). Per the germline V gene, CDR1 is DFQATT and CDR2 is SNEGSKA (reference sequence). CDR3 size: 16 residues. V gave up 2 bases and J gave up 0 bases, with 14 bases separating them. This CDR3 reads CSARRDGSNSNQPQHF. CDR3 nucleotides: TGCAGTGCTAGACGGGACGGATCGAATAGCAATCAGCCCCAGCATTTT.

This clonotype was detected ten times or more. This chain connects TRBV7-6 to TRBJ1-5; D gene unclear. Germline CDR1 reads SGHVS; CDR2 reads FNYEAQ. V shed 4 bases and J shed 7 bases, with 11 bases lying between them. The CDR3 length is 13 residues. The CDR3 sequence is CASSSARGQPQHF. As DNA, the CDR3 is TGTGCCAGCAGCTCAGCACGCGGGCAGCCCCAGCATTTT.

The genes are TRBV24-1 and TRBJ2-6; no clear D. The CDR3 runs 16 residues. CDR1 is KGHDR and CDR2 is SFDVKD in the germline V gene. V dropped 2 bases and J dropped 2 bases, with 9 bases sitting between them. The CDR3, as DNA: TGTGCCACCAGTGATTCTATTGGTCCTGGGGCCAACGTCCTGACTTTC. It codes for CATSDSIGPGANVLTF.

This clonotype has just a few counts. V usage is TRBV28 and J usage is TRBJ2-2; TRBD1 matches 9 bases. Germline V gene sequence: CDR1 MDHEN, CDR2 SYDVKM. The length of the CDR3 is 19 residues. V lost 4 bases and J lost 5; bases outside the gene matches: 17. CDR3 sequence reads: CASSSPPGQGLGGTGELFF. The CDR3 DNA reads TGTGCCAGCAGTTCGCCGCCGGGACAGGGTCTCGGGGGGACCGGGGAGCTGTTTTTT.

In its sample, this clonotype was seen many times. The rearrangement joins TRBV7-8 to TRBJ2-7, with D tentatively TRBD1 (6 bases). The V gene lost 3 bases and the J gene lost 4 bases, with 25 bases spanning the gap. CDR3 size: 18 residues. Germline V gene data show CDR1 as SGHVS and CDR2 as FQNEAQ. CDR3 sequence reads: CASSLQGPRSIGIYEQYF. The CDR3 coding sequence is TGTGCCAGCAGCTTGCAGGGGCCCCGATCGATTGGGATTTACGAGCAGTACTTC.

This clonotype was seen ten or more times. Being one base from a much bigger clone, this may be a read error. The chain combines TRBV7-9 with TRBJ2-7; no definite D call. V lost 4 bases to trimming and J lost 3 bases, with 4 bases between them. This CDR3 is 11 amino acids long. Germline V gene data show CDR1 as SEHNR and CDR2 as FQNEAQ (reference sequence). The CDR3 sequence is CASSSIYEQYF. The CDR3 bases are TGTGCCAGCAGCTCCATCTACGAGCAGTACTTC.

This clonotype was picked up a small number of times. This rearrangement joins TRBV2 to TRBJ1-2, with a weak D call TRBD1 (6 bases). V dropped 2 bases and J dropped 3 bases, with 7 bases sitting between them. The CDR3 extends over 13 amino acids. In germline, CDR1 is SNHLY, CDR2 FYNNEI. In nucleotides, the CDR3 is TGTGCCAGCAGTGAAACAGGGTACTATGGCTACACCTTC. Protein: CASSETGYYGYTF.

This clonotype appeared a few times. The V gene is TRBV19, the J gene TRBJ1-2; D might be TRBD1 (6 bases). The V and J ends lost 10 bases and 3 bases respectively, with 12 bases between them. In germline, CDR1 is LNHDA, CDR2 SQIVND (reference sequence). The CDR3 is 12 residues long. The DNA for the CDR3 is TGTGCCATTTCAGGGGACTACTATGGCTACACCTTC. As protein: CAISGDYYGYTF.

This clonotype came up many times. V gene TRBV7-2 combines with J gene TRBJ1-1; 7 nucleotides agree with TRBD1. This CDR3 region has 13 residues. CDR1 and CDR2 from the germline V gene are SGHTA and FQGNSA. Germline trimming cut 1 base from V and 7 bases from J; bases unmatched to any gene: 3. Here the CDR3 DNA reads TGTGCCAGCAGCTTAGACGGACAGGTTGAAGCTTTCTTT. It codes for CASSLDGQVEAFF. The complete variable domain, with remaining parts taken from reference TRBV7-2 and TRBJ1-1, reads GAGVSQSPSNKVTEKGKDVELRCDPISGHTALYWYRQSLGQGLEFLIYFQGNSAPDKSGLPSDRFSAERTGGSVSTLTIQRTQQEDSAVYLCASSLDGQVEAFFGQGTRLTVV.

This chain uses TRBV10-2 with TRBJ2-7; TRBD1 matches 10 bases. V trimming: 9 bases; J trimming: 6 bases; junction bases outside the gene matches: 8. The CDR3 has 13 amino acids. Germline CDR1 and CDR2: WSHSY and SAAADI. Written as DNA, the CDR3 is TGCGCCAGTAGAATGGGACAGGGGACCGAGCAGTACTTC. It translates to CASRMGQGTEQYF.

V gene TRBV2 combines with J gene TRBJ1-1; possibly TRBD1 for D (5 bases). Trimming removed 10 bases from V and 5 bases from J, with 14 bases in between. This CDR3 region has 12 residues. Germline loops: CDR1 SNHLY, CDR2 FYNNEI. CDR3 amino acids: CATPRGVTEAFF. The CDR3 DNA is TGTGCCACCCCCAGAGGGGTAACTGAAGCTTTCTTT.

V is TRBV7-9 and J is TRBJ2-1, with D perhaps matching TRBD1 or TRBD2 (7 bases each). CDR1 SEHNR and CDR2 FQNEAQ come from the germline V gene (reference sequence). The CDR3 is 17 amino acids. The germline V and J ends were trimmed by 6 bases and 2 bases, with 20 bases remaining between them. CDR3 DNA sequence: TGTGCCAGCAGTCTGGGGACAGCGGGGATCACCTACAATGAGCAGTTCTTC. Protein: CASSLGTAGITYNEQFF.

V usage is TRBV10-3 and J usage is TRBJ2-1; 9 bases match TRBD2. The CDR3 consists of 18 residues. Germline values: CDR1 ENHRY, CDR2 SYGVKD. With V trimmed by 5 bases and J by 0 bases, 11 bases remained unmatched. The CDR3, as DNA: TGTGCCATCAGTAACAGACTAGCGGCTGGGATCTCCTACAATGAGCAGTTCTTC. Protein: CAISNRLAAGISYNEQFF.